This paragraph covers one T cell receptor (beta chain) sequence. The data derive from a study of shared clonotypes between healthy human individuals. At a deep level, the assay was run. Data came from immunoSEQ multiplex PCR; TCRdb stores just in-frame clones and leaves some out. The table records about 1.4 million clones, roughly 95% of them present only once. Trimming removed 3 bases from V and 4 bases from J; junction bases left unmatched: 12. CDR1 and CDR2 from the germline V gene are SGHRS and YFSETQ. The CDR3 is 16 amino acids. The sequence was collected from a man aged 30-40 years in good health. The material sequenced was naive CD4+ T cells sorted from blood. Regarding subset: CD45RA+ positively selected. The rearrangement uses TRBV5-1 and TRBJ2-5, with 7 bases fitting TRBD1. The CDR3 here is CASSSPRQGAAETQYF. The CDR3 bases are TGCGCCAGCAGCTCCCCGAGACAGGGAGCGGCAGAGACCCAGTACTTC.